What follows are 5 T cell receptor beta chains derived from one specimen sequenced in a study of cytotoxic CD8 clonotypes in ibrutinib-treated CLL. Only in-frame clones appear in the TCRdb table, and some are missing; sequencing was by immunoSEQ multiplex PCR. The sample lists a few hundred thousand clones, over 55% occurring once. The starting material was PBMCs, obtained after 36 months of ibrutinib treatment. The receptor set was obtained from a human donor with chronic lymphocytic leukemia.

The sample holds a few counts of this clone. J is TRBJ2-2 and V is TRBV18; no clear D gene. CDR1 is KGHSH and CDR2 is LQKENI in the germline V gene. The CDR3 spans 15 residues. Trimming left V 1 base short and J 4 bases short, with 10 bases between. Written as DNA, the CDR3 is TGTGCCAGCTCACCACTTAAGGATCGCACCGGGGAGCTGTTTTTT. This translates into CASSPLKDRTGELFF.

V gene TRBV15 combines with J gene TRBJ2-3; the D is unclear. V lost 0 bases to trimming and J lost 2 bases, with 12 bases between them. The germline V gene encodes CDR1 LNHNV and CDR2 YYDKDF (reference sequence). The CDR3 consists of 16 residues. CDR3 bases: TGTGCCACCAGCAGAGATCCCCAGCTTAACACAGATACGCAGTATTTT. Protein sequence: CATSRDPQLNTDTQYF.

CDR3 in amino acids: CASSLGQFPSTDTQYF. CDR3 nucleotide sequence: TGCGCCAGCAGCTTGGGACAGTTTCCTAGCACAGATACGCAGTATTTT. The chain couples TRBV5-1 to TRBJ2-3, with D possibly matching TRBD1 (5 bases). Deletions cut 0 bases from V and 0 bases from J, with 11 bases between. The CDR3 runs to 16 residues. Germline CDR1 SGHRS, CDR2 YFSETQ.

The V and J genes are TRBV7-7 and TRBJ2-7; TRBD2 agrees at 11 bases. With 1 base clipped from V and 4 bases from J, the junction kept 3 bases outside the gene matches. The germline CDR1 and CDR2 sequences are SSHAT and FNYEAQ (reference sequence). This CDR3 comprises 15 residues. The CDR3 here is CASSLEASGRYEQYF. DNA of the CDR3: TGTGCCAGCAGCTTAGAGGCTAGCGGGAGGTACGAGCAGTACTTC.

The chain combines TRBV7-9 with TRBJ1-5; D gene ambiguous. The CDR3 covers 12 residues. Germline lookup yields CDR1 SEHNR and CDR2 FQNEAQ (reference sequence). V lost 5 bases to trimming and J lost 9 bases, with 11 bases between them. CDR3 protein: CASSKGPGPQHF. Written as DNA, the CDR3 is TGTGCCAGCAGCAAGGGTCCGGGGCCCCAGCATTTT.